A few counts support the clone carrying this TCR beta chain. Antigen: not known. Trimming took 1 base from V and 4 from J, leaving 11 bases between them. Germline V gene lookup returns CDR1 SGHTS and CDR2 YDEGEE. The length of the CDR3 is 15 residues. This specimen comes from a study of response to subunit inactivated influenza vaccine. TCRdb redid the calling of the RT-PCR reads with MiXCR, one entry per CDR3 protein. This sample has 490,000 or so distinct CDR3 sequences, with approximately 7.6% found just once. Study-wide results and caveats: Authors suggested each seasonal flu vaccination may recruit only limited numbers of new T cells.

The source was PBMCs from blood, collected 23 months after vaccination. The chain couples TRBV5-8 to TRBJ2-2; D perhaps matches TRBD1 (6 bases). The receptor comes from a man between 50 and 69 years old who received an inactivated influenza vaccine. The CDR3 DNA sequence: TGTGCCAGCAGCTTGTGGTCAGGGGTCACCGGGGAGCTGTTTTTT. Translated, it gives CASSLWSGVTGELFF.